This TCR beta chain stems from a study of control samples from healthy donors and cancer patients. J lost 4 bases, V lost 4 bases, and 11 bases had no gene match. Germline V gene sequence: CDR1 KGHDR, CDR2 SFDVKD. The CDR3 runs 19 residues. Here immunoSEQ multiplex PCR was the method, and the copy in TCRdb shows in-frame clones only, minus some. This repertoire shows 120,000 to 150,000 clones, approximately 92% found once; its top ten account for approximately 3.4%. Material: blood. The sequence derives from a man aged 30-40 years in good health. The rearrangement uses TRBV24-1 and TRBJ2-1, with 14 bases matching TRBD2. The CDR3 bases are TGTGCCACCAGTGACCGATCTTGGACTAGCGGGGGGTCATACAATGAGCAGTTCTTC. This translates into CATSDRSWTSGGSYNEQFF.